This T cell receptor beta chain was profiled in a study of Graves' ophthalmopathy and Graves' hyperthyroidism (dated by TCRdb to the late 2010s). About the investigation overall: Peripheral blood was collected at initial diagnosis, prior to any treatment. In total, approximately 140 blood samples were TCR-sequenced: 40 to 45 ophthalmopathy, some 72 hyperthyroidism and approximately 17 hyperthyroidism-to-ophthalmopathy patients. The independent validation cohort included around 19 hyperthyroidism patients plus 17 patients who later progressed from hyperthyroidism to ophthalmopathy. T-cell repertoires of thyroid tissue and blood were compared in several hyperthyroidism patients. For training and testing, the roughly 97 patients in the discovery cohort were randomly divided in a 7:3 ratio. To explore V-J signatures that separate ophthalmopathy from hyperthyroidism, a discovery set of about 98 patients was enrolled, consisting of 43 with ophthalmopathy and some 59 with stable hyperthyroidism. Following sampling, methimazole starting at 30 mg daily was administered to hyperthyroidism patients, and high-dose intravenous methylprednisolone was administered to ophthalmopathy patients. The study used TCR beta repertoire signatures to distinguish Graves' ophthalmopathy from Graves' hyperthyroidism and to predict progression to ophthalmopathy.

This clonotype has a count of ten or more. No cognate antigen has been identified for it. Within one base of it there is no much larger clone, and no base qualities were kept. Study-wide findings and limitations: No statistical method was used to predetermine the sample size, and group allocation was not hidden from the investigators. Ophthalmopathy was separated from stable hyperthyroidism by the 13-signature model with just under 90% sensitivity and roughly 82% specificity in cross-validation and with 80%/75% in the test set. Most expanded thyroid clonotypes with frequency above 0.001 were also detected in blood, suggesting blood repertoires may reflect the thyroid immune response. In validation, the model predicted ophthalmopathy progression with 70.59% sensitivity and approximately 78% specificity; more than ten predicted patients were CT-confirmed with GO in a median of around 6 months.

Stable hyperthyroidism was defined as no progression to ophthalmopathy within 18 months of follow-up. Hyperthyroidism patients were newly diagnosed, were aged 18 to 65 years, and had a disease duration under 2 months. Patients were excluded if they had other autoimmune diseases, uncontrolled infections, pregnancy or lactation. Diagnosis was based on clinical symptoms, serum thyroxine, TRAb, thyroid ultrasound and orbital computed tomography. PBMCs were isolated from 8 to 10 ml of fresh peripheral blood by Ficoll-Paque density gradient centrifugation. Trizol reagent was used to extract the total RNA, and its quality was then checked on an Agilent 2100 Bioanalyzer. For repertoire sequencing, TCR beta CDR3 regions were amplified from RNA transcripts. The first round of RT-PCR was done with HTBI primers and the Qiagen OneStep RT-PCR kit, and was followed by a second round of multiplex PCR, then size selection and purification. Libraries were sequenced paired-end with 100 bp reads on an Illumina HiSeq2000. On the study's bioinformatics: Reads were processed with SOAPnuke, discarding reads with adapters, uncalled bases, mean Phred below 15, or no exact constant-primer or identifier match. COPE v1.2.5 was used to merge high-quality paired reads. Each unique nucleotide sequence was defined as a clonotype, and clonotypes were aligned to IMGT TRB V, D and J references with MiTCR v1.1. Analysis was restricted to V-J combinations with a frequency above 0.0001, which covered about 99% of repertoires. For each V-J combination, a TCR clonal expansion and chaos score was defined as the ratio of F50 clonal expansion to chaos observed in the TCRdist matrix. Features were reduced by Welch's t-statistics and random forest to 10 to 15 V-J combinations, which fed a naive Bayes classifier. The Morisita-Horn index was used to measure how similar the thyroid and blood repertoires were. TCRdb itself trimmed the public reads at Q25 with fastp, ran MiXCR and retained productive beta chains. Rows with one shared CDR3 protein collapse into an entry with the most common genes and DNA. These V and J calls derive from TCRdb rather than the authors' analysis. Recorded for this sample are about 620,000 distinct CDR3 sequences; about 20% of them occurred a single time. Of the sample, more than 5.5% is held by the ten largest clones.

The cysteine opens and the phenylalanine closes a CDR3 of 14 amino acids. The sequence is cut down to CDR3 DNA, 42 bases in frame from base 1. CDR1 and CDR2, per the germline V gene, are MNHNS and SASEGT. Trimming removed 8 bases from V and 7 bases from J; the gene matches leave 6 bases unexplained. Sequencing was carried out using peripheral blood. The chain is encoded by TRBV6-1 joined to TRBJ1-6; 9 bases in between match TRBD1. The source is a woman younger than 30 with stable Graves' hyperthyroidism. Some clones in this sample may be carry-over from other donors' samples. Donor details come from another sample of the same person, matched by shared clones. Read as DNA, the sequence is TGTGCCAGCGGAAGGACAGGGGCGAATTCACCCCTCCACTTT. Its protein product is CASGRTGANSPLHF.